This T cell receptor beta chain was sequenced in a study of blood T cell repertoires in COVID-19. At the level of the study: From the United States, Italy and Spain came samples of acute and convalescent COVID-19. Sources were T cells, B-cell-depleted T cells, or PBMCs; the material itself was cDNA or gDNA.

As originally analysed: By means of reference gene primer amplification, nucleated cell counts were estimated. Clones were read by immunoSEQ multiplex PCR, and TCRdb kept only the in-frame ones, dropping some. V and J calls and clone size come straight from that table; D and trimming were deduced from the DNA. The sample lists 250,000 to 300,000 clones; approximately 90% were seen once. CDR3 length equals 15 residues. Germline V gene lookup returns CDR1 SEHNR and CDR2 FQNEAQ (reference sequence). Trimming pared 2 bases from V and 0 bases from J, leaving 7 bases between. This chain connects TRBV7-9 to TRBJ2-2, with D perhaps TRBD2 (6 bases). The source of this sequence is a woman aged 50 to 65 who had recovered from COVID-19. The sequencing input was peripheral blood. This CDR3 reads CASSLRLANTGELFF. For the CDR3, the DNA is TGTGCCAGCAGCTTAAGACTAGCGAACACCGGGGAGCTGTTTTTT.